This T cell receptor beta chain derives from a study of cytomegalovirus exposure and HLA in healthy donors. Study results and caveats: Among TCR sequences, most were rare, though some public TCRs appeared in many donors.

Details on this clone: Its antigen is not known.

Germline CDR1 and CDR2: MGHDK and SYGVNS. The CDR3 has 14 amino acids. V lost 4 bases to trimming and J lost 4 bases, with 13 bases between them. The PCR made use of 60 Vbeta and 13 Jbeta primers. Under the authors' procedure: Around 76 million unique TCR beta chains, roughly 10 million shared, were counted in a later analysis. TCRdb keeps only in-frame clones here, not all; method: immunoSEQ multiplex PCR. The V and J calls and clone size are taken from that table; D and trimming were inferred from the DNA. This sample has fewer than 250,000 clones; more than 60% occur once, and the top ten carry 2.1%. Healthy bone marrow donors supplied every sample.

Source material: PBMCs. The chain carries TRBV25-1 and TRBJ1-1; D might be TRBD1 (5 bases). The receptor's source is a woman in her twenties or thirties in good health and CMV-seropositive. CDR3 sequence reads: CASSGRGRATEAFF. CDR3 DNA sequence: TGTGCCAGCAGTGGTAGGGGCAGAGCCACTGAAGCTTTCTTT.